The text below deals with one T cell receptor beta chain. Its antigen is undetermined. The protocol was immunoSEQ multiplex PCR, while the TCRdb copy is restricted to in-frame clones and leaves out a portion. Of approximately 70,000 clones listed, about 80% were seen once; the top ten hold about 5.1%. The data originate from a study of OX40 agonist ivuxolimab in advanced cancers. In the study overall: The dose-escalation cohort had hepatocellular carcinoma, melanoma, renal cell or head and neck cancer. Partial responses, seen in three patients, involved one hepatocellular carcinoma and two cutaneous melanomas.

Per germline, CDR1 MNHEY and CDR2 SVGAGI. CDR3 length equals 14 residues. Trimming took 8 bases from V and 7 from J; bases not matched to a gene: 10. Cycle 7 day 1, cycle 4 day 1, and baseline were the timepoints at which blood was sampled. Study outcomes and limitations: Expanded peripheral T cells had an undetermined antigen specificity.

V and J are TRBV6-5 and TRBJ2-1, with 8 bases that match TRBD2. Sequenced here: CD4+ or CD8+ T cells sorted from blood, sampled in a trial of the OX40 agonist ivuxolimab. This receptor was identified in an adult with an advanced solid tumor such as melanoma, head and neck, liver or kidney cancer. The CDR3 nucleotides read TGTGCCAGCCGCGAATCGGGAGGGCCAAATGAGCAGTTCTTC. Residues: CASRESGGPNEQFF.